This TCR beta chain derives from a study of blood T cells in healthy people across ages. General observations from the study: The study found more naive CD4+ cells and higher diversity in long-lived than aged donors.

Sample-barcoded 5' priming and a J-beta primer mix drove a second PCR of roughly 6 to 12 cycles. The template-switch adaptor, which had 12 random nucleotides, put a tag on each cDNA molecule. The yield of each sample was at least 2.5 million CDR3-containing paired-end reads. TCRdb reprocessed the 5' RACE reads via MiXCR and lists one record per CDR3 protein. The sample carries fewer than 950,000 distinct CDR3 sequences, around 34% recorded once. With respect to this clonotype: Its antigen remains unknown.

Sequencing was done on a sample of blood. This TCR derives from a man between 18 and 35 years old in good health.

The CDR3 nucleotides read TGTGCCAGCAGCCAAGGGCGGGACAGGGGTGAAGCTTTCTTT. It specifies CASSQGRDRGEAFF. The V call is TRBV7-2, the J call TRBJ1-1, with 10 positions matching TRBD1. CDR3 length: 14 residues. CDR1 is SGHTA, CDR2 FQGNSA, per germline. The V and J ends lost 5 bases and 7 bases, in that order; junction bases with no gene match: 7.